This paragraph covers one T cell receptor (beta chain) sequence. Antigen: not known. This sample stems from a study of cytomegalovirus exposure and HLA in healthy donors. Study findings and constraints: Reported results showed that the classifier diagnosed cytomegalovirus status with high specificity and sensitivity. Researchers catalogued 164 TCR beta chains as cytomegalovirus-associated.

Amplification used 60 Vbeta primers and 13 Jbeta primers. Assay: immunoSEQ multiplex PCR; the TCRdb copy retains only in-frame clones and omits some. The table has more than 150,000 clones, 77% seen once. The CDR3 runs 15 residues. Germline V gene sequence: CDR1 KGHSH, CDR2 LQKENI. V trimming: 2 bases; J trimming: 5 bases; junction bases outside the gene matches: 4. This sequence was found in a man younger than 30 in good health and CMV-seronegative. Sequencing input: PBMCs. The gene calls are TRBV18 and TRBJ2-2, with 8 bases fitting TRBD1. The CDR3 bases are TGTGCCAGCTCACCAAGGACAGGGAGGACCGGGGAGCTGTTTTTT. Protein product: CASSPRTGRTGELFF.